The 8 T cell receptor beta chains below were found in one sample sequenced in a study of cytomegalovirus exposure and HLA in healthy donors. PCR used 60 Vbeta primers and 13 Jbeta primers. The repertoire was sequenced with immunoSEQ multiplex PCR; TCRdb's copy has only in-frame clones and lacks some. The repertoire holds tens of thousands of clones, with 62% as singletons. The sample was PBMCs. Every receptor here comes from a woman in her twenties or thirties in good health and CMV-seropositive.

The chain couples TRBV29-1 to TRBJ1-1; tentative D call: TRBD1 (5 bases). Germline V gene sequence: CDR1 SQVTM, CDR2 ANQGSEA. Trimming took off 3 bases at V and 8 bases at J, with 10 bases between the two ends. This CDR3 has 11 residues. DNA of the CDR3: TGCAGCGTTGATCCAGGGAAGGAAGCTTTCTTT. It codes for CSVDPGKEAFF.

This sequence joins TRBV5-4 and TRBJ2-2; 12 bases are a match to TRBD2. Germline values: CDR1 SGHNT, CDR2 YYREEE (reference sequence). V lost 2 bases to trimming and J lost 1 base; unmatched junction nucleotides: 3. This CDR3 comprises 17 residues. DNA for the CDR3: TGTGCCAGCAGCTTTCGACTAGCGGGGGTGAACACCGGGGAGCTGTTTTTT. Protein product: CASSFRLAGVNTGELFF. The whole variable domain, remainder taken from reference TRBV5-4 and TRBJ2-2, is ETGVTQSPTHLIKTRGQQVTLRCSSQSGHNTVSWYQQALGQGPQFIFQYYREEENGRGNFPPRFSGLQFPNYSSELNVNALELDDSALYLCASSFRLAGVNTGELFFGEGSRLTVL.

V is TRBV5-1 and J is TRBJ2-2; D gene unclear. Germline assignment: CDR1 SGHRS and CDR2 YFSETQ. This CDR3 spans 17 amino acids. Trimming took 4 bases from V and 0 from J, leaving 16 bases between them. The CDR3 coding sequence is TGCGCCAGCAGCGCCGGGTTGATGAACGCGAACACCGGGGAGCTGTTTTTT. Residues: CASSAGLMNANTGELFF. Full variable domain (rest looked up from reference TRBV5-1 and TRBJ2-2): KAGVTQTPRYLIKTRGQQVTLSCSPISGHRSVSWYQQTPGQGLQFLFEYFSETQRNKGNFPGRFSGRQFSNSRSEMNVSTLELGDSALYLCASSAGLMNANTGELFFGEGSRLTVL.

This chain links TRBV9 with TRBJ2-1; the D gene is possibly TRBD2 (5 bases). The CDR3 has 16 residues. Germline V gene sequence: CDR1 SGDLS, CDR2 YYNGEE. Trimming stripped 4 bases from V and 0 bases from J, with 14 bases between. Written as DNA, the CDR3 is TGTGCCAGCAGCCTACACAACCGGGGCTCCTACAATGAGCAGTTCTTC. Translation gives CASSLHNRGSYNEQFF. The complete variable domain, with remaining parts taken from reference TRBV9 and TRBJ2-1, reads DSGVTQTPKHLITATGQRVTLRCSPRSGDLSVYWYQQSLDQGLQFLIQYYNGEERAKGNILERFSAQQFPDLHSELNLSSLELGDSALYFCASSLHNRGSYNEQFFGPGTRLTVL.

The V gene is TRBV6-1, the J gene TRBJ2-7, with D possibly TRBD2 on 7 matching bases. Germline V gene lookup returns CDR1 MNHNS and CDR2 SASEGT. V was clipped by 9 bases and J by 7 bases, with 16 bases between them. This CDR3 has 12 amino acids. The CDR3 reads CARVPGGLEQYF. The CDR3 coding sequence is TGTGCCAGAGTCCCCGGGGGGCTTGAGCAGTACTTC.

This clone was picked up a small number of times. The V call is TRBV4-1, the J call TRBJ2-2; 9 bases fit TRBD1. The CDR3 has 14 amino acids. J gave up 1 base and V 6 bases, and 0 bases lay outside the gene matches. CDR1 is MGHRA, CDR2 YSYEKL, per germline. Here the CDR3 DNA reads TGCGCCAGCAGGGGACAGGGGAACACCGGGGAGCTGTTTTTT. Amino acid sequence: CASRGQGNTGELFF.

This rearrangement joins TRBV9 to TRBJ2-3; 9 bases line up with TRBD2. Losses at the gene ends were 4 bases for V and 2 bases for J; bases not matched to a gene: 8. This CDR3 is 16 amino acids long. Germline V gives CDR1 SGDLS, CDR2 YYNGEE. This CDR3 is CASSKGAGGYTDTQYF. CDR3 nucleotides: TGTGCCAGCAGCAAGGGAGCGGGGGGATACACAGATACGCAGTATTTT.

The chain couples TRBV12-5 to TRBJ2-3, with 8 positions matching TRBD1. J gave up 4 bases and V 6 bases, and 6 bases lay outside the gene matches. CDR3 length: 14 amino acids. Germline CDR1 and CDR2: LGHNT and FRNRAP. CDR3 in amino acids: CASGPGQDADTQYF. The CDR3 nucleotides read TGTGCTAGTGGACCGGGACAGGATGCAGATACGCAGTATTTT.